One T cell receptor (beta chain) is described in this entry. Read coverage stops 3 residues before the CDR3 terminus; the germline J gene supplies the remainder. immunoSEQ multiplex PCR used an average of around 1,200 ng genomic DNA. This table comes from immunoSEQ multiplex PCR, and its TCRdb copy is limited to in-frame clones, with some not included. The table lists about 35,000 clones, with over 1.5% in the top ten. This sample stems from a study of T cells in women clearing cervical HPV infection. Study context: Case blood was drawn a median about 23 weeks after lesion detection.

This CDR3 spans 14 amino acids. Per germline, CDR1 SNHLY and CDR2 FYNNEI. Deletions cut 5 bases from V and 2 bases from J, with 11 bases between. The rearrangement joins TRBV2 to TRBJ2-3; possibly TRBD1 for D (6 bases). The receptor was isolated from a woman between 18 and 70 years old with a cervical HPV16 infection that either progressed to CIN3+ or cleared (not recorded which). The sequencing sample was made of blood buffy coat. The CDR3 protein is CASSPGQSTDTQYF. CDR3 DNA (partial): TGTGCCAGCAGTCCCGGACAGTCCACAGATACG.